The entry that follows covers one T cell receptor beta chain sequence. What it binds is unknown. This entry is derived from a study of vaccination and CD4 T cells after COVID-19. Study information: There were six male and four female convalescents, and two of them were Hispanic. Participants were vaccinated with two doses, given as either BNT162b2 or mRNA-1273 vaccine. Cells received overlapping spike peptides from SARS-CoV-2, HCoV-NL63, HCoV-OC43 and HCoV-229E as stimulation.

CDR1 MDHEN and CDR2 SYDVKM come from the germline V gene. Losses at the gene ends were 5 bases for V and 4 bases for J; bases not matched to a gene: 4. The CDR3 totals 14 residues. Treatment denoted: roughly 11-day PBMC culture with coronavirus spike peptide pools or control peptides (ViraFEST assay). The Oncomine TCR Beta short-read assay was applied to DNA of cultured CD4+ T cells. One entry per CDR3 protein, called by TCRdb with MiXCR from the PCR reads. The table includes some 13,000 distinct CDR3 sequences, 35% detected once. The V and J genes are TRBV28 and TRBJ2-7, with 11 positions matching TRBD2. The origin of this receptor is a human donor who had recovered from COVID-19. The material sequenced was CD4+ T cells from blood, cultured in vitro. This chain's CDR3 is CASSRTSGFYEQYF. The CDR3 DNA is TGTGCCAGCAGTCGGACTAGCGGGTTTTACGAGCAGTACTTC.